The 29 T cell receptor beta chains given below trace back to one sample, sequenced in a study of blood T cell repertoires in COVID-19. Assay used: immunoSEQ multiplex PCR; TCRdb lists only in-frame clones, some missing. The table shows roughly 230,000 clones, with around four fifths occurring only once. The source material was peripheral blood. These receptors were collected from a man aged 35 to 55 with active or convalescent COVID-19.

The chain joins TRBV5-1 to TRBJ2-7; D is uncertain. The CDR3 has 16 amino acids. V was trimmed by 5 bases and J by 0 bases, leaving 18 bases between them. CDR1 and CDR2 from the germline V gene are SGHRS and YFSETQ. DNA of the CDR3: TGCGCCAGCAGTGATCCTACGAGTCCGAGCTCCTACGAGCAGTACTTC. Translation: CASSDPTSPSSYEQYF.

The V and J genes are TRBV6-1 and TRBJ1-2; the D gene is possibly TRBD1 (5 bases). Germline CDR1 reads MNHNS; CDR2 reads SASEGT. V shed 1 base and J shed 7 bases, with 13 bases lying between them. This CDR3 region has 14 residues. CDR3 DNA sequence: TGTGCCAGCAGTGAAGTCACGGGGGAGAGTGGCTACACCTTC. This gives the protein CASSEVTGESGYTF.

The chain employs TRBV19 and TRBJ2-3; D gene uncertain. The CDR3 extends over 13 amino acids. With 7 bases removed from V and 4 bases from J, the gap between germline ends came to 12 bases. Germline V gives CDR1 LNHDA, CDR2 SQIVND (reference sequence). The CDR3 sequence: CASTPTAADTQYF. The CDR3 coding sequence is TGTGCCAGTACCCCTACCGCGGCAGATACGCAGTATTTT. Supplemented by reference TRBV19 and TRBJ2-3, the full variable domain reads DGGITQSPKYLFRKEGQNVTLSCEQNLNHDAMYWYRQDPGQGLRLIYYSQIVNDFQKGDIAEGYSVSREKKESFPLTVTSAQKNPTAFYLCASTPTAADTQYFGPGTRLTVL.

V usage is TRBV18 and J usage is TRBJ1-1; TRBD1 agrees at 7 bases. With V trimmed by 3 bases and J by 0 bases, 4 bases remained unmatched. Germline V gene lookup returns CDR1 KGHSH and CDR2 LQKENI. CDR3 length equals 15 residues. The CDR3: CASSPLTGVNTEAFF. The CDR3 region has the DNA TGTGCCAGCTCACCCCTCACAGGGGTGAACACTGAAGCTTTCTTT.

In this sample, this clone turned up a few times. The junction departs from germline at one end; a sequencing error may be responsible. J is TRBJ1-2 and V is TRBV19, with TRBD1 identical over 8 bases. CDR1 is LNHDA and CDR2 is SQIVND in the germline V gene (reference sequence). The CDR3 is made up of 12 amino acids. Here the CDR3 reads CASSTQDRGWKF. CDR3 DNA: TGTGCCAGTAGTACTCAAGACAGGGGCTGGAAATTC.

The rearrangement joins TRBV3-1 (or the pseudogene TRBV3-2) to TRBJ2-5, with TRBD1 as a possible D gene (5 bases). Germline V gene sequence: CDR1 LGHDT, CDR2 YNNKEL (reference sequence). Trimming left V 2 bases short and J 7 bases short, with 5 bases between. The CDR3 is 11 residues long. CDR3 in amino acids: CASSQQGTQYF. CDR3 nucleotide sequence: TGTGCCAGCAGCCAACAGGGGACCCAGTACTTC.

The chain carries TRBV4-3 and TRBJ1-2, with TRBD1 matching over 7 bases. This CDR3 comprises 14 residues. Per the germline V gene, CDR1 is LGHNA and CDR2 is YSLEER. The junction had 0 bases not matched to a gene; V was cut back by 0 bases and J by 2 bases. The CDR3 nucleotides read TGCGCCAGCAGCCAAGAGACAGGGAACTATGGCTACACCTTC. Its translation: CASSQETGNYGYTF.

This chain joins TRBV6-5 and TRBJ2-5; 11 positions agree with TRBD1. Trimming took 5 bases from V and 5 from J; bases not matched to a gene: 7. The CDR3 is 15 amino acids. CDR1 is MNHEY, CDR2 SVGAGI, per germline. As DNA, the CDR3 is TGTGCCAGCAGTAAGGGACAGGGGGTTTGGGAGACCCAGTACTTC. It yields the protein CASSKGQGVWETQYF.

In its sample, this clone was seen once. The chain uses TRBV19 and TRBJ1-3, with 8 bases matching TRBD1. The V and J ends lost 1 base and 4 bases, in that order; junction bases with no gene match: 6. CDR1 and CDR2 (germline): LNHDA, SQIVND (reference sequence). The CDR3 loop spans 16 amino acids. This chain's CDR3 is CASSIVQGARGNTIYF. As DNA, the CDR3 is TGTGCCAGTAGTATAGTTCAGGGGGCACGGGGAAACACCATATATTTT.

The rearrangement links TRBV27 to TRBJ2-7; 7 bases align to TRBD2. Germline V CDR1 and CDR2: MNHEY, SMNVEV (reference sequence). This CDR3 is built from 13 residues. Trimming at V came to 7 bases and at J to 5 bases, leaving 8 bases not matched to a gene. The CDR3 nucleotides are TGTGCCAGCAAGGCGGGAGTTTACGACGAGCAGTACTTC. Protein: CASKAGVYDEQYF.

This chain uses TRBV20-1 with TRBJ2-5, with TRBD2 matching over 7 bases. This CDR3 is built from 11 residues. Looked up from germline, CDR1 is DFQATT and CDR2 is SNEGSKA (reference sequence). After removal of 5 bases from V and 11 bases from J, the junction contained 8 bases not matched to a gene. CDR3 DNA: TGCAGTGCTCGCCCGGGACTACCACAGTACTTC. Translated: CSARPGLPQYF.

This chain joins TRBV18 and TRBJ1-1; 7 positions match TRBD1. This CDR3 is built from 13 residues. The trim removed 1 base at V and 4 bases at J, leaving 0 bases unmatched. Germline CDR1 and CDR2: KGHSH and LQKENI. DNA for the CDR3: TGTGCCAGCTCACCACAGGGGGCCACTGAAGCTTTCTTT. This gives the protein CASSPQGATEAFF.

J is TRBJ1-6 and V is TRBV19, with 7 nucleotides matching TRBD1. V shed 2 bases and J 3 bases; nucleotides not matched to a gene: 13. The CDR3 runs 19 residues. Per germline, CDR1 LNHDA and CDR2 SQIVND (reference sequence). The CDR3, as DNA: TGTGCCAGTAGTATAAAAGTCGGAGGACAGGCGTTCTATAATTCACCCCTCCACTTT. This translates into CASSIKVGGQAFYNSPLHF. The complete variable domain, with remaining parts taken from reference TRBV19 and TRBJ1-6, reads DGGITQSPKYLFRKEGQNVTLSCEQNLNHDAMYWYRQDPGQGLRLIYYSQIVNDFQKGDIAEGYSVSREKKESFPLTVTSAQKNPTAFYLCASSIKVGGQAFYNSPLHFGNGTRLTVT.

Written as DNA, the CDR3 is TGTGCCAGCTCCCTCCCCCGGGACTCAACCCTCTACAATGAGCAGTTCTTC. Residues: CASSLPRDSTLYNEQFF. The chain joins TRBV27 to TRBJ2-1, with a possible D match to TRBD2 (6 bases). The CDR3 contains 17 residues. V dropped 8 bases and J dropped 3 bases, with 23 bases sitting between them. Per germline, CDR1 MNHEY and CDR2 SMNVEV (reference sequence).

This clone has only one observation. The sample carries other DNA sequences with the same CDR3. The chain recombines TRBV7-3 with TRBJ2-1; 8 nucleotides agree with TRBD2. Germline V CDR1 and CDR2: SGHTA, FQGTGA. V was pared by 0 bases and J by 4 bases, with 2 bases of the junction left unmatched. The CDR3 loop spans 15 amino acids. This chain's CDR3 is CASSLTSGIYNEQFF. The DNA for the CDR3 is TGTGCCAGCAGCTTAACTAGCGGGATTTACAATGAGCAGTTCTTC.

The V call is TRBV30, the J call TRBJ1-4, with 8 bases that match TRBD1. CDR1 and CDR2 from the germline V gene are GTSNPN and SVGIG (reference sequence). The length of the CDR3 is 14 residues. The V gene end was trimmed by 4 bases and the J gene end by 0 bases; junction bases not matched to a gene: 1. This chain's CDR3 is CAWTGGATNEKLFF. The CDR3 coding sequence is TGTGCCTGGACAGGGGGCGCAACTAATGAAAAACTGTTTTTT.

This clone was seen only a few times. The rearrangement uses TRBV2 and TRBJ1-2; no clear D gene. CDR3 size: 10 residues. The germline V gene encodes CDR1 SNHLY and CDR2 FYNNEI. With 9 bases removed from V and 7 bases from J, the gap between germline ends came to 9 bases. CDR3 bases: TGTGCCAGGGTTGGAGGTGGCTACACCTTC. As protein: CARVGGGYTF.

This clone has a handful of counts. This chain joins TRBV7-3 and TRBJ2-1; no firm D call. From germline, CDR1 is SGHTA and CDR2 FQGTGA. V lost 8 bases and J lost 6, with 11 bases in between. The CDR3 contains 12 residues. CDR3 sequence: CASGASRNEQFF. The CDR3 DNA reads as TGTGCCAGCGGAGCGTCCCGCAATGAGCAGTTCTTC.

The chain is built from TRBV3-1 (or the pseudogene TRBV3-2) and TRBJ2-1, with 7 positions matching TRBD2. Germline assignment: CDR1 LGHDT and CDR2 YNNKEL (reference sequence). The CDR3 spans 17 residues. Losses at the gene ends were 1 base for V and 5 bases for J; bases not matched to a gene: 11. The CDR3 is CASSQGIGGSFDNEQFF. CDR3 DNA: TGTGCCAGCAGCCAAGGCATCGGGGGGTCTTTTGACAATGAGCAGTTCTTC.

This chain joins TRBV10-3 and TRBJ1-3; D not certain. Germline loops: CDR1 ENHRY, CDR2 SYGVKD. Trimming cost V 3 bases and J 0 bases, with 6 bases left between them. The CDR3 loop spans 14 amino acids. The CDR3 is CAISDLSSGNTIYF. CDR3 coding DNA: TGTGCCATCAGTGATCTCAGCTCTGGAAACACCATATATTTT.

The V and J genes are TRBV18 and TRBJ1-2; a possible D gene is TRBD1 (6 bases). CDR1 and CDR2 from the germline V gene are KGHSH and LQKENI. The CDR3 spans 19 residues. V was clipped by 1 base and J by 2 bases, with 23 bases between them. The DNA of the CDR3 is TGTGCCAGCTCACCACGTATTGTCCAAGGGGGTGAGTGGAACTATGGCTACACCTTC. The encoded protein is CASSPRIVQGGEWNYGYTF.

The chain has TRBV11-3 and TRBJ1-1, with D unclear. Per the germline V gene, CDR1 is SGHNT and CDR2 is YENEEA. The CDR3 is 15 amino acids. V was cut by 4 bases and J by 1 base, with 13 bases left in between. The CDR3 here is CASSSAGWANTEAFF. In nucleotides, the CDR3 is TGTGCCAGCAGCTCAGCAGGTTGGGCGAACACTGAAGCTTTCTTT.

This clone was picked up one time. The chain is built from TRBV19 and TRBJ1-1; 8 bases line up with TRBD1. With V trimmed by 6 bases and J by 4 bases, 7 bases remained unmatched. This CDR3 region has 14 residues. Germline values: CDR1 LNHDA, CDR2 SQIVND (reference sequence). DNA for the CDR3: TGTGCCAGTAGGCCGCTAACAGGGGGCACTGAAGCTTTCTTT. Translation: CASRPLTGGTEAFF.

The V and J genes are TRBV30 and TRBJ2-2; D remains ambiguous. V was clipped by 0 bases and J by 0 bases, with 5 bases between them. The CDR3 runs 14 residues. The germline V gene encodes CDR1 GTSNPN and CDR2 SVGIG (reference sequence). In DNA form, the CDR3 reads TGTGCCTGGAGTGTACGGGCGAACACCGGGGAGCTGTTTTTT. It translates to CAWSVRANTGELFF.

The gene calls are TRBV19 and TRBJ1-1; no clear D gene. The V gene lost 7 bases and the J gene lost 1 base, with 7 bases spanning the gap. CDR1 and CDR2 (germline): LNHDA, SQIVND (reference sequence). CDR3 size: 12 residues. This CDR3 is CASKFRNTEAFF. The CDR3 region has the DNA TGTGCCAGTAAATTTCGGAACACTGAAGCTTTCTTT. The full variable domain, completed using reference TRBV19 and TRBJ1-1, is DGGITQSPKYLFRKEGQNVTLSCEQNLNHDAMYWYRQDPGQGLRLIYYSQIVNDFQKGDIAEGYSVSREKKESFPLTVTSAQKNPTAFYLCASKFRNTEAFFGQGTRLTVV.

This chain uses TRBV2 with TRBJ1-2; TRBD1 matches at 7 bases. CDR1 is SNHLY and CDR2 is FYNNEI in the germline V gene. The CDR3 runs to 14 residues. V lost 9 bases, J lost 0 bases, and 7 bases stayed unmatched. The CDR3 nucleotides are TGTGCCAGTCACCGGGACAGCGCTAACTATGGCTACACCTTC. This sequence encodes CASHRDSANYGYTF.

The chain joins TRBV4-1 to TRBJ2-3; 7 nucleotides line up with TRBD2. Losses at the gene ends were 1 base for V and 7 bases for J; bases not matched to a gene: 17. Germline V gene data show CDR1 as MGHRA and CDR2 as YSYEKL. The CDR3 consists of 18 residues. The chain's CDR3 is CASSQASGRGLPTYTQYF. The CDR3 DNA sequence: TGCGCCAGCAGCCAAGCCTCTGGACGGGGACTACCCACTTATACGCAGTATTTT.

CDR3 coding DNA: TGCGCCAGCAGCCAAGTCCCTCCCCAAGACAGTCTTGCCCCCTTCGAGACCCAGTACTTC. It encodes CASSQVPPQDSLAPFETQYF. This chain uses TRBV4-1 with TRBJ2-5; TRBD1 is a possible D gene (5 bases). V gave up 1 base and J gave up 5 bases, with 29 bases separating them. There are 20 residues in the CDR3. Germline values: CDR1 MGHRA, CDR2 YSYEKL.

CDR3 sequence: CASSSGPSNTEAFF. CDR3 in DNA: TGTGCCAGCAGCTCAGGGCCTTCGAACACTGAAGCTTTCTTT. V gene TRBV7-3 combines with J gene TRBJ1-1; D possibly corresponds to TRBD1 (5 bases). CDR1 is SGHTA, CDR2 FQGTGA, per germline. V shed 4 bases and J shed 1 base, with 10 bases lying between them. This CDR3 comprises 14 residues.